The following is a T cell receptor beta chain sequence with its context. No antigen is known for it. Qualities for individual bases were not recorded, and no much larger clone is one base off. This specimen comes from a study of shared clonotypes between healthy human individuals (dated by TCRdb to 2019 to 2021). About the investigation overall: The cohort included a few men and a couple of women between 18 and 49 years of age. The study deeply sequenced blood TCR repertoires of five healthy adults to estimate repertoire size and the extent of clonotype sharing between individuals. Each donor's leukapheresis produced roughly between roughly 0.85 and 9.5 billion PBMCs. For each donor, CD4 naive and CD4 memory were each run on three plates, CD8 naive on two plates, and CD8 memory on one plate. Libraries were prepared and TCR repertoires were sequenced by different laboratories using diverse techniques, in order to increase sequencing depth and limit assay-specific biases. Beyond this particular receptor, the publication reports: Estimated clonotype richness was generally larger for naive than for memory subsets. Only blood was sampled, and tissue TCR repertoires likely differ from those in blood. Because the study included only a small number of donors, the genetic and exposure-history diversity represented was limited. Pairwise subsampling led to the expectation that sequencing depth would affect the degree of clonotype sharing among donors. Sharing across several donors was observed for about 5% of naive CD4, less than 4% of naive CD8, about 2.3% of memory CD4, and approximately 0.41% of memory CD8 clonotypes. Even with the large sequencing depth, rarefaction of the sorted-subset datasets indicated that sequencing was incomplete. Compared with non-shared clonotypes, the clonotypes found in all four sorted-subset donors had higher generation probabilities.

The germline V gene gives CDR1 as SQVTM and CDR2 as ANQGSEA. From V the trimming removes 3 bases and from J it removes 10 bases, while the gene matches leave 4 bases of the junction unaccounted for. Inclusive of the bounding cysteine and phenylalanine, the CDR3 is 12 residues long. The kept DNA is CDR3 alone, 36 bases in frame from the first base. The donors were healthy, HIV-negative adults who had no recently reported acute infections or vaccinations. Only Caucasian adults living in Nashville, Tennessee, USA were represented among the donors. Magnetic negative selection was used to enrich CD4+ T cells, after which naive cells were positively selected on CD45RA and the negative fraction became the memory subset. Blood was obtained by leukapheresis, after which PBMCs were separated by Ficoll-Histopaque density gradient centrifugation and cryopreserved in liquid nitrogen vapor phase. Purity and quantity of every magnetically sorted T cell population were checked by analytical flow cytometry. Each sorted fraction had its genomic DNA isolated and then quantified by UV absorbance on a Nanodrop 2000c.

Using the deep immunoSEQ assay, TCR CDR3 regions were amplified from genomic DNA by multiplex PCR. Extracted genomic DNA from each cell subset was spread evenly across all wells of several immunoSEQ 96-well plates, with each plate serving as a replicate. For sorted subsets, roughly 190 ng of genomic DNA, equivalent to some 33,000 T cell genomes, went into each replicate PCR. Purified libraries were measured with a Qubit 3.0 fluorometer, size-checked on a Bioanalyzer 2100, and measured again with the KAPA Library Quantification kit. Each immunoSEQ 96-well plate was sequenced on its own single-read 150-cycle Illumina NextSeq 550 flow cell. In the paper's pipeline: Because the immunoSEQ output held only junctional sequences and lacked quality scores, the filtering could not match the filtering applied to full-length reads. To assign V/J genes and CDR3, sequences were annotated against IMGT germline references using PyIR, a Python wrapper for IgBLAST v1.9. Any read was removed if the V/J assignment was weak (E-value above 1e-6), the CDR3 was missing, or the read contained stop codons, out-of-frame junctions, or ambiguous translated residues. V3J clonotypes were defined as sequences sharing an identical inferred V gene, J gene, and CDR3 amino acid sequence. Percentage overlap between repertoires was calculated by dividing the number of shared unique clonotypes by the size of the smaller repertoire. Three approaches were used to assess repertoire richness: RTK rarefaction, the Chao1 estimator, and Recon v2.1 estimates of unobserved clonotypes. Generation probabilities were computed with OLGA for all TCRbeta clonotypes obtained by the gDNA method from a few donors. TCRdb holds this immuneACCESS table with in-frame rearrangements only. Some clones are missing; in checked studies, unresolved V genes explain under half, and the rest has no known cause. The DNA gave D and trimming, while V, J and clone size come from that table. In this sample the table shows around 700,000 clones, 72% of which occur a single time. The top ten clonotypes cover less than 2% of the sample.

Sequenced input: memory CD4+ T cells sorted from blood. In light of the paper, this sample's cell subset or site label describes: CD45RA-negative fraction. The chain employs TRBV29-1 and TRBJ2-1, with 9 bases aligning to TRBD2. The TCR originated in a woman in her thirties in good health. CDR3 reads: CSVETSGVEQFF. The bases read TGCAGCGTTGAGACTAGCGGTGTGGAGCAGTTCTTC.